Below are 6 T cell receptor beta chains sequenced from a single sample in a study of T cell clones after liver transplantation. Data came from immunoSEQ multiplex PCR; TCRdb stores just in-frame clones and leaves some out. This table has about 75,000 clones, around 80% appearing once. Sequenced material: CD4+ T cells from blood, taken 48 months after liver transplant. The receptors derive from a human patient who received a liver transplant. The graft donor may account for some of the T cells.

This chain joins TRBV4-3 and TRBJ2-2; D is undetermined. V lost 6 bases to trimming and J lost 0 bases, with 8 bases between them. CDR1 is LGHNA, CDR2 YSLEER, per germline. The CDR3 runs to 14 residues. CDR3 region: CASRQRSNTGELFF. In DNA, the CDR3 is TGCGCCAGCAGGCAAAGGTCGAACACCGGGGAGCTGTTTTTT.

This clone occurred once. J is TRBJ1-2 and V is TRBV5-6; 9 nucleotides line up with TRBD1. The CDR3 has 15 residues. Germline CDR1 reads SGHDT; CDR2 reads YYEEEE. Germline trimming cut 4 bases from V and 6 bases from J; bases unmatched to any gene: 10. CDR3 amino acids: CASSTWDREVNGYTF. CDR3 DNA: TGTGCCAGCAGCACGTGGGACAGGGAAGTGAATGGCTACACCTTC.

V usage is TRBV13 and J usage is TRBJ1-6, with D perhaps matching TRBD1 (5 bases). V was pared by 5 bases and J by 8 bases, with 13 bases between. This CDR3 comprises 14 residues. Germline assignment: CDR1 PRHDT and CDR2 FYEKMQ (reference sequence). The CDR3 here is CASSLQRGDSPLHF. DNA for the CDR3: TGTGCCAGCAGCCTACAGCGGGGGGATTCACCCCTCCACTTT.

This chain links TRBV6-6 with TRBJ1-2; possible D gene TRBD1, 6 bases. Deletions cut 8 bases from V and 7 bases from J, with 20 bases between. Looked up from germline, CDR1 is MNHNY and CDR2 is SVGAGI (reference sequence). This CDR3 has 14 residues. CDR3 sequence reads: CASCPRGPESGYTF. Written as DNA, the CDR3 is TGTGCCAGCTGCCCCAGGGGCCCGGAATCTGGCTACACCTTC.

CDR3 residues: CAAGGWTAANTGELFF. As DNA, the CDR3 is TGTGCCGCGGGAGGGTGGACCGCCGCGAACACCGGGGAGCTGTTTTTT. The rearrangement uses TRBV19 and TRBJ2-2; 9 bases are a match to TRBD2. The CDR3 extends over 16 amino acids. Trimming took 11 bases from V and 0 from J; bases not matched to a gene: 10. Germline CDR1 and CDR2: LNHDA and SQIVND (reference sequence).

This chain uses TRBV11-2 with TRBJ2-5, with 8 nucleotides matching TRBD1. J was trimmed by 5 bases and V by 1 base; bases with no gene match: 9. CDR3 length equals 16 residues. Germline CDR1 and CDR2: SGHAT and FQNNGV. In DNA, the CDR3 is TGTGCCAGCAGCTTAGGGGGCAGGGGGCGCGGGGAGACCCAGTACTTC. It specifies CASSLGGRGRGETQYF.